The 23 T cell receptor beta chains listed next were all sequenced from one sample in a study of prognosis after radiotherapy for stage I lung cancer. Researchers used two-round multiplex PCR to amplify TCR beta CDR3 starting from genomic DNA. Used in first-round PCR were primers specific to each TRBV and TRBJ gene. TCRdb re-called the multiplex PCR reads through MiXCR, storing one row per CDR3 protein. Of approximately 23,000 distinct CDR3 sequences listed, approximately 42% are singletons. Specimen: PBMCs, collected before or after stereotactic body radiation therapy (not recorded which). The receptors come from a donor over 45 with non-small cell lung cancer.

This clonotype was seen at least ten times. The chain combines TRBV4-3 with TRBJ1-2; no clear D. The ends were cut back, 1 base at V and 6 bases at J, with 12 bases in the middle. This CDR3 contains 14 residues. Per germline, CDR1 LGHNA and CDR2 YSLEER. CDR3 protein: CASSQVGQVDGYTF. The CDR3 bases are TGCGCCAGCAGCCAAGTCGGGCAGGTGGATGGCTACACCTTC.

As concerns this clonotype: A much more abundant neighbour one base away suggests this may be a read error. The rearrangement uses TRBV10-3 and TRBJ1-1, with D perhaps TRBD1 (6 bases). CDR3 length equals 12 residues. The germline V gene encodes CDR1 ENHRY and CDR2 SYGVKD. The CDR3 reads CATGQKGTEALF. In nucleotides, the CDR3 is TGTGCCACCGGACAGAAAGGGACTGAAGCTTTATTT.

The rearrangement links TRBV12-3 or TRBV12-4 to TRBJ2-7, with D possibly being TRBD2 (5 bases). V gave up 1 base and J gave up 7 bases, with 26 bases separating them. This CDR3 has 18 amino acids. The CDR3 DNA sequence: TGTGCCAGCAGTTTAGGAAGTCTAAGGTGGGAGTGGGTCGATGAGCAGTACTTC. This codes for CASSLGSLRWEWVDEQYF.

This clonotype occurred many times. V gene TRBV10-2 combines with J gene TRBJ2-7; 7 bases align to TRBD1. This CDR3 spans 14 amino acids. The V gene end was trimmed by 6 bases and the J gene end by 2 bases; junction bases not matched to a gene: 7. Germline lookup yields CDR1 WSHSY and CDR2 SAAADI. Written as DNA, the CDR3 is TGCGCCAGCAGGGGGGTGGGACAGACCTACGAGCAGTACTTC. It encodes CASRGVGQTYEQYF.

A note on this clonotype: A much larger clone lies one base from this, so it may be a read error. CDR3 loop: CASSLGAVVQETQYF. The CDR3, as DNA: TGCGCCAGCAGCTTGGGCGCGGTGGTCCAAGAGACCCAGTACTTC. The chain joins TRBV5-1 to TRBJ2-5; D remains unclear. CDR3 length: 15 amino acids. CDR1 is SGHRS, CDR2 YFSETQ, per germline. Trimming shortened V by 0 bases and J by 1 base, and 10 bases separated the two germline ends.

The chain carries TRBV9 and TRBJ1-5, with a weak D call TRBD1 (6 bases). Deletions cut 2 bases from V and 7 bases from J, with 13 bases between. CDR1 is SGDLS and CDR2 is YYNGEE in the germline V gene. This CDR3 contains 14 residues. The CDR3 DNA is TGTGCCAGCAGCGTCCGAGGGGGGGGCCAGCCCCAGCATTTT. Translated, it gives CASSVRGGGQPQHF.

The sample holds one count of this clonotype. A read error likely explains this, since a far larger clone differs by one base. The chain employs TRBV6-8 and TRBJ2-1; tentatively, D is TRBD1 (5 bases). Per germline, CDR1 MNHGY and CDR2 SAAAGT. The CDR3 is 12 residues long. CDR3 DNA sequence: TGTGCCAACAGTAGACAGTCCAATGAGCAGTTCTTC. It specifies CANSRQSNEQFF.

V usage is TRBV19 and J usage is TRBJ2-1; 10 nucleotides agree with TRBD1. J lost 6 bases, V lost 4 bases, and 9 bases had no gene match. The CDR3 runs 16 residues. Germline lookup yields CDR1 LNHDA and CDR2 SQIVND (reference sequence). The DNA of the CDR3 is TGTGCCAGTAGTAGAGCGGGGACAGGGGTGGGCAATGAGCAGTTCTTC. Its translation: CASSRAGTGVGNEQFF.

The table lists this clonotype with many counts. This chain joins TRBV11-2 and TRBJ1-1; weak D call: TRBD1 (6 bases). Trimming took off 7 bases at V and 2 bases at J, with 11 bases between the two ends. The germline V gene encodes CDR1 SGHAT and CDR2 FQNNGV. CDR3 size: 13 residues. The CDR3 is CASTFRGNTEAFF. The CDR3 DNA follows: TGTGCCAGCACTTTCAGGGGTAACACTGAAGCTTTCTTT.

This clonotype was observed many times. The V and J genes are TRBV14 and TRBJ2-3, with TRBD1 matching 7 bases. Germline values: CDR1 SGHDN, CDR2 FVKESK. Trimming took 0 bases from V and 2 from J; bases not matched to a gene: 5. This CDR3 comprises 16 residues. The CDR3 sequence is CASSQDMGQNTDTQYF. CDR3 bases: TGTGCCAGCAGCCAAGATATGGGACAGAACACAGATACGCAGTATTTT. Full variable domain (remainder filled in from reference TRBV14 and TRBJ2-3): EAGVTQFPSHSVIEKGQTVTLRCDPISGHDNLYWYRRVMGKEIKFLLHFVKESKQDESGMPNNRFLAERTGGTYSTLKVQPAELEDSGVYFCASSQDMGQNTDTQYFGPGTRLTVL.

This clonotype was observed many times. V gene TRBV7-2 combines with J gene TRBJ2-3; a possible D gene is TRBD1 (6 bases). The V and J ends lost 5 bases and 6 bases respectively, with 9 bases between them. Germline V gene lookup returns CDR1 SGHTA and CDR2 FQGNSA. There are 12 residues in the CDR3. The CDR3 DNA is TGTGCCAGCAGCCCACAGGGCGATACGCAGTATTTT. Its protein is CASSPQGDTQYF.

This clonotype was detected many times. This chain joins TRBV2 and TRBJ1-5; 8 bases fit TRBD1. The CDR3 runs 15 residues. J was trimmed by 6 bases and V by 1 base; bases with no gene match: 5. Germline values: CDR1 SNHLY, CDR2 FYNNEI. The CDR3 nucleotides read TGTGCCAGCAGTGAAGAGGCAGGGGGCGGTCAGCCCCAGCATTTT. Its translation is CASSEEAGGGQPQHF. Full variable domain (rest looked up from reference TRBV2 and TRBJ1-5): EPEVTQTPSHQVTQMGQEVILRCVPISNHLYFYWYRQILGQKVEFLVSFYNNEISEKSEIFDDQFSVERPDGSNFTLKIRSTKLEDSAMYFCASSEEAGGGQPQHFGDGTRLSIL.

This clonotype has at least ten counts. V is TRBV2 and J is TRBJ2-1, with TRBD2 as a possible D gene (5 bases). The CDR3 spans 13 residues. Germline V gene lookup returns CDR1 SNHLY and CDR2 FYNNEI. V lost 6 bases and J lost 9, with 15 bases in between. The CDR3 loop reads CASSPSAAGEQFF. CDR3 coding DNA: TGTGCCAGCAGCCCTTCCGCGGCGGGTGAGCAGTTCTTC.

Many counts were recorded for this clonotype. The CDR3: CASSIAGSYNEQFF. DNA of the CDR3: TGTGCCAGTAGTATAGCAGGGTCCTACAATGAGCAGTTCTTC. The genes are TRBV19 and TRBJ2-1; D may be TRBD1 (5 bases). The germline CDR1 and CDR2 sequences are LNHDA and SQIVND (reference sequence). The CDR3 spans 14 residues. With 1 base removed from V and 1 base from J, the gap between germline ends came to 5 bases.

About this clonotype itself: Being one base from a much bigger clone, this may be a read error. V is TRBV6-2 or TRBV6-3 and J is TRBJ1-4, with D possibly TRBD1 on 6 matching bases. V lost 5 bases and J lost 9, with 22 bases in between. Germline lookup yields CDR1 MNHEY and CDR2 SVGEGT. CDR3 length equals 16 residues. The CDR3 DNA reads TGTGCCAGCAGTGACAACGTGGGGACAACTACCAAAAAACTGTTTTTT. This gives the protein CASSDNVGTTTKKLFF.

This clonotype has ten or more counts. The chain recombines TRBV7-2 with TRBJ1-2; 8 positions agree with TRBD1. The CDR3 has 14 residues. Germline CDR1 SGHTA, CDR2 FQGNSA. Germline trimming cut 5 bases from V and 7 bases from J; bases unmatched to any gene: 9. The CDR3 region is CASSPRTGRSGYTF. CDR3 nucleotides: TGTGCCAGCAGCCCCCGGACAGGGAGAAGTGGCTACACCTTC.

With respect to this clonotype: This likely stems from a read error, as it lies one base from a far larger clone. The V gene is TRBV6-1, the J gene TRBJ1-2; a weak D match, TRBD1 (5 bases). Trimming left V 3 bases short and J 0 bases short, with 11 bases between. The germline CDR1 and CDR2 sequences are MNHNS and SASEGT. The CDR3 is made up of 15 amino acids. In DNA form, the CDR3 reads TGTGCCAGCAGTGATTGCGGGACTCCTAACTATGGCTACACCTTC. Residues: CASSDCGTPNYGYTF.

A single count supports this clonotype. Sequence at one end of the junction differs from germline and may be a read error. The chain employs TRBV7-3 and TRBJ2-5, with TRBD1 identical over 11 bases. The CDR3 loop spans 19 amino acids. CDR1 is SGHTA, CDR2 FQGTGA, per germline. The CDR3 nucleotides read TGTGCCAGCAGCTTAATGGGAACCGGGGGACAGGGGGGCCAAGATACCCAGTACTTC. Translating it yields CASSLMGTGGQGGQDTQYF.

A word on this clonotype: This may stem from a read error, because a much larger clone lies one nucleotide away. CDR3 region: CASSLGTSGIRRNNEQVF. DNA of the CDR3: TGTGCTAGCAGCTTAGGGACTAGCGGGATAAGAAGAAACAATGAGCAGGTCTTC. The chain is built from TRBV7-7 and TRBJ2-1, with 13 bases aligning to TRBD2. The CDR3 is made up of 18 amino acids. Germline lookup yields CDR1 SSHAT and CDR2 FNYEAQ (reference sequence).

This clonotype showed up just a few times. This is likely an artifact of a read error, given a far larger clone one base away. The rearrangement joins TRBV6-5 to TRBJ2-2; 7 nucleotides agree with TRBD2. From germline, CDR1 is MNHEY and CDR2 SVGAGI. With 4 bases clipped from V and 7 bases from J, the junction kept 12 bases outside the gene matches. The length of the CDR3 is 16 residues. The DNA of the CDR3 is TGTGCCAGCAGTTCAGGACTATCGGGAGGAGTCGGGGAGCTGTTTTTT. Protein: CASSSGLSGGVGELFF.

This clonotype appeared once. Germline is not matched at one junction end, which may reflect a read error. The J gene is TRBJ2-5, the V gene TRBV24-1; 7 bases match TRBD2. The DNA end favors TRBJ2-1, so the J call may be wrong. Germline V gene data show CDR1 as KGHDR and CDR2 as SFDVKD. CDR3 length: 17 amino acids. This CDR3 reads CATSDLPHSGKDNDQFF. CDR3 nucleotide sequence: TGTGCCACCAGTGATCTCCCTCACAGCGGGAAGGACAATGATCAGTTCTTC.

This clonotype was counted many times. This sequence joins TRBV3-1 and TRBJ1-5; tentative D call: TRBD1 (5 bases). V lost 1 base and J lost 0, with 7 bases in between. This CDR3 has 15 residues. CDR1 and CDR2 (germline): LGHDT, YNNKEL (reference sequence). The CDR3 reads CASSQGRGSNQPQHF. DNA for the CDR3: TGTGCCAGCAGCCAAGGAAGGGGTAGCAATCAGCCCCAGCATTTT.

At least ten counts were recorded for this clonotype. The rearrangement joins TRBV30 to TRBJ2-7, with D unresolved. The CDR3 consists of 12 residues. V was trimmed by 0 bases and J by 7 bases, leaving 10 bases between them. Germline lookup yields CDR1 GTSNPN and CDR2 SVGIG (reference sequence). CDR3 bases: TGTGCCTGGAGTGTAGTCGAGAGGGAGCAGTACTTC. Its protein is CAWSVVEREQYF.